These 9 T cell receptor beta chains share one sample of origin, sequenced in a study of shared clonotypes between healthy human individuals. Clones were read by immunoSEQ multiplex PCR, and TCRdb kept only the in-frame ones, dropping some. The top ten hold under 2% of the sample, which has about 2.1 million clones, approximately 94% seen once. It was CD45RO-negative cells, positively selected for CCR7, that made up naive CD8 cells, with terminally differentiated effector memory CD45RA+ cells excluded. The sequencing input was naive CD8+ T cells from PBMCs. These TCRs come from a man aged 18-30 years in good health. Some clones in this sample may be carry-over from other donors' samples.

The rearrangement links TRBV5-4 to TRBJ2-1; D remains ambiguous. V gave up 1 base and J gave up 2 bases, with 4 bases separating them. The CDR3 loop spans 13 amino acids. Germline V gene data show CDR1 as SGHNT and CDR2 as YYREEE (reference sequence). In nucleotides, the CDR3 is TGTGCCAGCAGCTTGAACACCTACAATGAGCAGTTCTTC. Protein product: CASSLNTYNEQFF.

Points on this clone: The same CDR3 arises from other DNA sequences in this sample as well. The V and J genes are TRBV5-1 and TRBJ2-2, with 7 bases identical to TRBD1. There are 16 residues in the CDR3. V gave up 0 bases and J gave up 5 bases; unmatched junction bases: 7. The germline V gene has CDR1 SGHRS and CDR2 YFSETQ. CDR3 loop: CASSLASGGLTGELFF. In nucleotides, the CDR3 is TGCGCCAGCAGCTTGGCCTCAGGGGGTCTAACCGGGGAGCTGTTTTTT.

The chain employs TRBV9 and TRBJ2-1; 13 bases agree with TRBD2. The V and J ends lost 0 bases and 9 bases, in that order; junction bases with no gene match: 9. This CDR3 is 17 amino acids long. Germline lookup yields CDR1 SGDLS and CDR2 YYNGEE. This CDR3 reads CASSVGPGLAGQVEQFF. As DNA, the CDR3 is TGTGCCAGCAGCGTAGGCCCGGGACTAGCGGGACAGGTTGAGCAGTTCTTC.

The chain employs TRBV28 and TRBJ2-5; TRBD2 aligns across 7 bases. V was pared by 10 bases and J by 1 base, with 12 bases of the junction left unmatched. The CDR3 contains 15 residues. The germline CDR1 and CDR2 sequences are MDHEN and SYDVKM. CDR3 bases: TGTGCCACCCGTTTGGGGGGAGGGGCCCAAGAGACCCAGTACTTC. Translated, it gives CATRLGGGAQETQYF.

The chain uses TRBV19 and TRBJ2-7, with D maybe TRBD2 (6 bases). The CDR3 loop spans 15 amino acids. CDR1 is LNHDA and CDR2 is SQIVND in the germline V gene (reference sequence). Trimming pared 8 bases from V and 0 bases from J, leaving 17 bases between. CDR3 nucleotides: TGTGCCAGTTCCGCTCGGGGGTCAAGCTCCTACGAGCAGTACTTC. This gives the protein CASSARGSSSYEQYF.

The chain combines TRBV28 with TRBJ2-1, with D tentatively TRBD1 (5 bases). Trimming cost V 4 bases and J 4 bases, with 17 bases left between them. In germline, CDR1 is MDHEN, CDR2 SYDVKM. The CDR3 runs to 16 residues. DNA for the CDR3: TGTGCCAGCAGTTCGGTACAGGAGCTCCGATACAATGAGCAGTTCTTC. Protein product: CASSSVQELRYNEQFF.

This chain joins TRBV7-6 and TRBJ2-7; perhaps TRBD2 as D (5 bases). V gave up 5 bases and J gave up 6 bases, with 17 bases separating them. CDR3 length equals 14 residues. Germline assignment: CDR1 SGHVS and CDR2 FNYEAQ. The CDR3 region is CASSPPLLGGEQYF. CDR3 nucleotides: TGTGCCAGCAGCCCCCCCCTCCTTGGAGGCGAGCAGTACTTC.

The chain carries TRBV6-1 and TRBJ1-2; D is ambiguous. The germline V gene encodes CDR1 MNHNS and CDR2 SASEGT. There are 15 residues in the CDR3. V was trimmed by 6 bases and J by 1 base, leaving 15 bases between them. The CDR3 sequence: CASSASGRFNYGYTF. The DNA of the CDR3 is TGTGCCAGCAGCGCGAGCGGGAGATTTAACTATGGCTACACCTTC.

The chain uses TRBV27 and TRBJ2-3; D may be TRBD2 (5 bases). Germline V gene sequence: CDR1 MNHEY, CDR2 SMNVEV (reference sequence). The V and J ends lost 8 bases and 0 bases respectively, with 18 bases between them. CDR3 length equals 16 residues. This chain's CDR3 is CASDIGVGRSTDTQYF. The CDR3 region has the DNA TGTGCCAGCGACATCGGGGTTGGGCGCAGCACAGATACGCAGTATTTT.